A selection of T cell receptor beta chains follows, all from one sample in a study of human T cells and chemical hapten exposure. TCRdb ran MiXCR on the RACE reads and lists one entry per CDR3 protein. The repertoire holds some 400,000 distinct CDR3 sequences, with 5.1% as singletons. The sample was whole blood, taken in connection with sensitization to the hapten diphenylcyclopropenone (DPC). All receptors come from a woman in her 50s with alopecia areata. Some clones in this sample may be carry-over from other donors' samples. CDR3s include the opening cysteine and the closing phenylalanine or tryptophan. A D gene is named only where the DNA matches it firmly. Size is omitted from some rows. Given values are once, few, many or a class for expanded clones.

cdr3_aa: CASSSSGTGGDTEAFF
cdr3_nt: TGTGCCAGCAGTTCTTCCGGTACAGGGGGAGACACTGAAGCTTTCTTT
clone_size: few
d_call: TRBD1
v_call: TRBV6-6
j_call: TRBJ1-1

cdr3_aa: CSARRTGAGGELFF
cdr3_nt: TGCAGTGCTAGGCGGACAGGGGCCGGCGGGGAGCTGTTTTTT
clone_size: few
d_call: TRBD1
v_call: TRBV20-1
j_call: TRBJ2-2

cdr3_aa: CASSPLAGRIQETQYF
cdr3_nt: TGTGCCAGCAGTCCGTTAGCGGGGAGGATCCAAGAGACCCAGTACTTC
clone_size: -
d_call: TRBD2
v_call: TRBV28
j_call: TRBJ2-5

cdr3_aa: CASSPDGAAQETQYF
cdr3_nt: TGTGCCAGCAGCCCGGACGGTGCTGCCCAAGAGACCCAGTACTTC
clone_size: -
d_call: -
v_call: TRBV12-3/TRBV12-4
j_call: TRBJ2-5

cdr3_aa: CACVADTYEQYF
cdr3_nt: TGTGCCTGTGTAGCGGATACCTACGAGCAGTACTTC
clone_size: many
d_call: -
v_call: TRBV30
j_call: TRBJ2-7

cdr3_aa: CSVGQQGTGANVLTF
cdr3_nt: TGCAGTGTTGGCCAACAGGGGACTGGGGCCAACGTCCTGACTTTC
clone_size: few
d_call: TRBD1
v_call: TRBV20-1
j_call: TRBJ2-6

cdr3_aa: CATSRDPVAAGDGYTF
cdr3_nt: TGTGCCACCAGCAGAGACCCAGTTGCGGCAGGGGATGGCTACACCTTC
clone_size: -
d_call: -
v_call: TRBV15
j_call: TRBJ1-2

cdr3_aa: CSVEGRASGQFF
cdr3_nt: TGCAGCGTTGAAGGGCGTGCGTCGGGGCAGTTCTTC
clone_size: many
d_call: -
v_call: TRBV29-1
j_call: TRBJ2-1

cdr3_aa: CASSSGTPANEKLFF
cdr3_nt: TGTGCCAGCTCATCCGGGACACCGGCTAATGAAAAACTGTTTTTT
clone_size: -
d_call: -
v_call: TRBV12-3/TRBV12-4
j_call: TRBJ1-4

cdr3_aa: CASSLELANTDTQYF
cdr3_nt: TGTGCCAGCAGCTTAGAGCTGGCCAACACAGATACGCAGTATTTT
clone_size: many
d_call: -
v_call: TRBV11-2
j_call: TRBJ2-3

cdr3_aa: CASSLSEASGRSEQYF
cdr3_nt: TGTGCCAGCAGCCTTAGTGAGGCTAGCGGGAGGAGTGAGCAGTACTTC
clone_size: -
d_call: TRBD2
v_call: TRBV7-2
j_call: TRBJ2-7

cdr3_aa: CSAGSPTTNEKLFF
cdr3_nt: TGCAGTGCTGGTAGCCCCACCACTAATGAAAAACTGTTTTTT
clone_size: -
d_call: -
v_call: TRBV20-1
j_call: TRBJ1-4

cdr3_aa: CASSLKGQGYYGYTF
cdr3_nt: TGTGCCAGCAGTTTAAAGGGACAGGGGTACTATGGCTACACCTTC
clone_size: few
d_call: TRBD1
v_call: TRBV27
j_call: TRBJ1-2

cdr3_aa: CASSYSKLAKNIQYF
cdr3_nt: TGTGCCAGCAGTTACTCCAAATTAGCCAAAAACATTCAGTACTTC
clone_size: few
d_call: -
v_call: TRBV6-5
j_call: TRBJ2-4

cdr3_aa: CASNAGQGSSQPQHF
cdr3_nt: TGTGCCAGTAACGCAGGACAGGGATCATCACAGCCCCAGCATTTT
clone_size: few
d_call: TRBD1
v_call: TRBV19
j_call: TRBJ1-5

cdr3_aa: CASSYSWRASGNTIYF
cdr3_nt: TGTGCCAGCAGTTACTCCTGGAGGGCCTCTGGAAACACCATATATTTT
clone_size: -
d_call: -
v_call: TRBV6-5
j_call: TRBJ1-3

cdr3_aa: CASRKSGTGRNEQYF
cdr3_nt: TGTGCCAGCAGAAAAAGTGGGACAGGGAGAAACGAGCAGTACTTC
clone_size: many
d_call: TRBD1
v_call: TRBV6-2/TRBV6-3
j_call: TRBJ2-7